The next 11 T cell receptor beta chains were all read from a single sample in a study of OX40 agonist ivuxolimab in advanced cancers. The library was made by the immunoSEQ multiplex PCR assay. The table was pulled from immuneACCESS by TCRdb, which kept in-frame rearrangements only. Such tables lose some clones; where checked, under half of the loss comes from unresolved V genes, and the rest has no known cause. Across this sample there are about 77,000 clones, with 65% to 90% seen only once. About 0.75% of the sample lies in the top ten. The sequences come from CD4+ or CD8+ T cells sorted from blood, collected in a trial of the OX40 agonist ivuxolimab. The receptors shown here come from an adult with an advanced solid tumor such as melanoma, head and neck, liver or kidney cancer.

This clone was picked up a small number of times. The chain is built from TRBV5-6 and TRBJ2-2; 7 bases are a match to TRBD1. Germline CDR1 reads SGHDT; CDR2 reads YYEEEE. Losses at the gene ends were 1 base for V and 3 bases for J; bases not matched to a gene: 3. The CDR3 sequence is 15 residues long. CDR3 DNA sequence: TGTGCCAGCAGCTTGTTAGGGGGCGACACCGGGGAGCTGTTTTTT. The encoded protein is CASSLLGGDTGELFF.

This clone has just one count. This chain uses TRBV28 with TRBJ1-2, with TRBD1 matching 12 bases. Germline V lookup: CDR1 MDHEN, CDR2 SYDVKM. CDR3 length: 17 residues. V lost 5 bases and J lost 2; bases outside the gene matches: 9. CDR3 in DNA: TGTGCCAGCAGTCTCCCGGGACAGGGGGCGAGGAACTATGGCTACACCTTC. Its translation is CASSLPGQGARNYGYTF.

The rearrangement links TRBV6-1 to TRBJ2-1; TRBD2 is a possible D gene (6 bases). V was pared by 0 bases and J by 0 bases, with 12 bases between. The CDR3 length is 17 residues. Germline lookup yields CDR1 MNHNS and CDR2 SASEGT. CDR3 residues: CASSEAAGGASYNEQFF. CDR3 DNA: TGTGCCAGCAGTGAAGCTGCTGGCGGGGCCTCCTACAATGAGCAGTTCTTC.

J is TRBJ2-1 and V is TRBV5-1; D not certain. Germline V gene data show CDR1 as SGHRS and CDR2 as YFSETQ. This CDR3 spans 16 amino acids. Trimming took off 2 bases at V and 0 bases at J, with 12 bases between the two ends. CDR3 in amino acids: CASSFRPDSSYNEQFF. In DNA form, the CDR3 reads TGCGCCAGCAGCTTCCGACCGGATAGCTCCTACAATGAGCAGTTCTTC.

This chain uses TRBV7-9 with TRBJ2-7; weak D call: TRBD1 (6 bases). Germline CDR1 SEHNR, CDR2 FQNEAQ (reference sequence). The CDR3 is 14 amino acids. Trimming pared 4 bases from V and 2 bases from J, leaving 12 bases between. The CDR3 loop is CASSYWTDTYEQYF. CDR3 sequence (DNA): TGTGCCAGCAGCTATTGGACAGATACCTACGAGCAGTACTTC.

The CDR3 DNA sequence: TGTGCCAGCAAGACAGCAAATAACTATGGCTACACCTTC. Amino acids: CASKTANNYGYTF. The J gene is TRBJ1-2, the V gene TRBV2; the D gene is possibly TRBD1 (5 bases). There are 13 residues in the CDR3. The V and J ends lost 7 bases and 1 base respectively, with 10 bases between them. Per the germline V gene, CDR1 is SNHLY and CDR2 is FYNNEI.

Comment on this clone: Other DNA sequences in this sample translate to the same CDR3. The chain is built from TRBV5-1 and TRBJ1-4; D not certain. This CDR3 is built from 15 residues. V gave up 0 bases and J gave up 4 bases, with 10 bases separating them. The germline gives CDR1 SGHRS, CDR2 YFSETQ. The CDR3 nucleotides are TGCGCCAGCAGCTTGGCGGGCGGGAGTAATGAAAAACTGTTTTTT. Amino acids: CASSLAGGSNEKLFF.

V usage is TRBV9 and J usage is TRBJ1-3; maybe TRBD1 (5 bases). V dropped 0 bases and J dropped 5 bases, with 15 bases sitting between them. The CDR3 runs to 16 residues. Per germline, CDR1 SGDLS and CDR2 YYNGEE. CDR3 coding DNA: TGTGCCAGCAGCGTAGTCCCCACAGGAGCCCGAAACACCATATATTTT. It specifies CASSVVPTGARNTIYF.

The chain combines TRBV30 with TRBJ2-2, with 8 bases matching TRBD1. The junction had 4 bases not matched to a gene; V was cut back by 3 bases and J by 7 bases. This CDR3 is built from 13 residues. From germline, CDR1 is GTSNPN and CDR2 SVGIG (reference sequence). CDR3 loop: CAWSGQGHGELFF. Here the CDR3 DNA reads TGTGCCTGGAGCGGACAGGGTCACGGGGAGCTGTTTTTT.

This CDR3 reads CASRDPGRRSSEQYF. In DNA form, the CDR3 reads TGTGCCAGCAGAGATCCGGGACGCCGATCCAGCGAGCAGTACTTC. This chain uses TRBV6-6 with TRBJ2-7; perhaps D is TRBD1 or TRBD2 (5 bases each). V was shortened by 6 bases and J by 6 bases, with 21 bases between the two germline ends. This CDR3 has 15 amino acids. In germline, CDR1 is MNHNY, CDR2 SVGAGI (reference sequence).

This clone was seen a few times. This chain connects TRBV7-2 to TRBJ2-7; TRBD2 matches 13 bases. The V segment lost 1 base and the J segment 6 bases; nucleotides outside the gene matches: 6. The V gene's germline CDR1 is SGHTA and CDR2 FQGNSA. CDR3 size: 16 residues. CDR3 residues: CASSLGRTSGRGEQYF. Written as DNA, the CDR3 is TGTGCCAGCAGCTTAGGGAGGACTAGCGGGAGAGGCGAGCAGTACTTC.